One TCR beta chain is described in this entry. The antigen remains undetermined. One entry per CDR3 protein results from TCRdb running MiXCR on the reads. The sample yields approximately 500,000 distinct CDR3 sequences, roughly a third seen once. V was pared by 4 bases and J by 3 bases, with 12 bases of the junction left unmatched. Per the germline V gene, CDR1 is LGHNA and CDR2 is YSLEER. The CDR3 loop spans 17 amino acids. These data belong to a study of T cell repertoires in cytomegalovirus infection. Study-level background: Through public TCR beta signatures, both CMV infection and matching HLA type were indicated.

This sample comprised cultured PBMCs, obtained from culture after CMV antigen stimulation. The sequence was obtained from a human donor in good health (CMV status not recorded). Some clones in this sample may be carry-over from other donors' samples. This rearrangement joins TRBV4-3 to TRBJ1-1; TRBD1 agrees at 9 bases. The CDR3 loop reads CASSLAHTGGSHTEAFF. The CDR3 DNA follows: TGCGCCAGCAGCCTAGCCCATACAGGGGGCTCCCACACTGAAGCTTTCTTT.